Shown below are 6 T cell receptor beta chains from a single sample sequenced in a study of CD8+CD57+ T cells in acquired aplastic anemia. Genomic DNA was employed as the template in profiling TCR beta VDJ and CDR3. TCRdb called the reads again in MiXCR, with one record for every CDR3 protein. The sample has 150,000 to 200,000 distinct CDR3 sequences, approximately 45% seen once. The sequencing sample was made of sorted CD4+, CD8+, or CD8+CD57+ T cells (not recorded which) from PBMCs. These receptor sequences come from a human donor in good health.

This clonotype was found many times. The CDR3 region is CASSLESGFATEAFF. In DNA, the CDR3 is TGTGCCAGCAGCTTGGAGTCAGGGTTCGCCACTGAAGCTTTCTTT. This sequence joins TRBV5-8 and TRBJ1-1; D is perhaps TRBD1 (5 bases). The germline gives CDR1 SGHTS, CDR2 YDEGEE. V was cut by 0 bases and J by 4 bases, with 13 bases left in between. The CDR3 covers 15 residues.

V usage is TRBV20-1 and J usage is TRBJ1-2; 7 bases line up with TRBD1. V was clipped by 4 bases and J by 4 bases; unmatched bases: 6. The germline V gene encodes CDR1 DFQATT and CDR2 SNEGSKA (reference sequence). CDR3 length: 13 amino acids. The CDR3 reads CSANTQGVYGYTF. The DNA for the CDR3 is TGCAGTGCTAACACGCAGGGGGTCTATGGCTACACCTTC.

This clonotype was counted a single time. The chain is built from TRBV20-1 and TRBJ1-1; possibly TRBD1 for D (6 bases). Germline V gives CDR1 DFQATT, CDR2 SNEGSKA (reference sequence). V lost 6 bases and J 4 bases, leaving 12 bases between the germline ends. This CDR3 spans 12 amino acids. The CDR3 DNA sequence: TGCAGTGCGGCTCCAGGGGTCACTGAAGCTTTCTTT. This sequence encodes CSAAPGVTEAFF.

This clonotype was detected once. Lacking the conserved final phenylalanine or tryptophan, this CDR3 likely reflects a read error. The J gene is TRBJ1-1, the V gene TRBV15; D is undetermined. The germline CDR1 and CDR2 sequences are LNHNV and YYDKDF (reference sequence). This CDR3 region has 14 residues. The V end was cut by 11 bases, the J end by 0 bases, with 16 bases between. This CDR3 is CAAGRDPMNTEAFL. In DNA, the CDR3 is TGTGCCGCCGGCAGAGATCCTATGAACACTGAAGCTTTCTTG.

CDR3: CASSESGGQPQHF. CDR3 nucleotides: TGCGCCAGCAGTGAGTCTGGGGGACAGCCCCAGCATTTT. The rearrangement joins TRBV10-2 to TRBJ1-5, with D perhaps TRBD1 (5 bases). Deletions cut 0 bases from V and 7 bases from J, with 7 bases between. Germline-derived CDR1 and CDR2 are WSHSY and SAAADI. CDR3 length equals 13 residues.

Only one count was recorded for this clonotype. The DNA for the CDR3 is TGCAGTGCCACTCCCGGGCAGAACAATCAGCCCCAGCATTTT. Protein sequence: CSATPGQNNQPQHF. The chain has TRBV20-1 and TRBJ1-5, with D uncertain. V was shortened by 6 bases and J by 3 bases, with 15 bases between the two germline ends. This CDR3 has 14 residues. Germline V CDR1 and CDR2: DFQATT, SNEGSKA (reference sequence).